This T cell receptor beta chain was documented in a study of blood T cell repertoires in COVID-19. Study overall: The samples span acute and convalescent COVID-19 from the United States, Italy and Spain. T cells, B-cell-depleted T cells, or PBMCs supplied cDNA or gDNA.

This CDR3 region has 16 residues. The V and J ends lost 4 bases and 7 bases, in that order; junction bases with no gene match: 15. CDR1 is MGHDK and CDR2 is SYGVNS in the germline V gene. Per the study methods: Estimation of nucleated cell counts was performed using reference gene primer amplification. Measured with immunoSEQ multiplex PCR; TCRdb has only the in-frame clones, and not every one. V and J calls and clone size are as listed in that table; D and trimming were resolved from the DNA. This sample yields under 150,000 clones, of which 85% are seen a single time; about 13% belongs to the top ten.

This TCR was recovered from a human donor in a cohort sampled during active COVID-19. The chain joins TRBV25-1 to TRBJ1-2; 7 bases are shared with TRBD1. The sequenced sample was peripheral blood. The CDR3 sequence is CASSGSPGQPSGGYTF. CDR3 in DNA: TGTGCCAGCAGTGGGTCCCCGGGACAGCCCTCGGGTGGCTACACCTTC.